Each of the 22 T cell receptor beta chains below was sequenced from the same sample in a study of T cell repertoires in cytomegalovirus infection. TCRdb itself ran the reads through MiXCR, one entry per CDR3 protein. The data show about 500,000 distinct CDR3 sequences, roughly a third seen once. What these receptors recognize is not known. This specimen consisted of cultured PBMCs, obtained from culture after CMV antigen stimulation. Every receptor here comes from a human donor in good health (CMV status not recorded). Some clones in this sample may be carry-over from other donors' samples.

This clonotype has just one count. CDR3 sequence reads: CSVDTGFNEQFF. DNA of the CDR3: TGCAGCGTCGATACAGGGTTCAATGAGCAGTTCTTC. The V call is TRBV29-1, the J call TRBJ2-1, with D possibly being TRBD1 (6 bases). The germline V gene has CDR1 SQVTM and CDR2 ANQGSEA. The ends were cut back, 6 bases at V and 6 bases at J, with 12 bases in the middle. The CDR3 has 12 residues.

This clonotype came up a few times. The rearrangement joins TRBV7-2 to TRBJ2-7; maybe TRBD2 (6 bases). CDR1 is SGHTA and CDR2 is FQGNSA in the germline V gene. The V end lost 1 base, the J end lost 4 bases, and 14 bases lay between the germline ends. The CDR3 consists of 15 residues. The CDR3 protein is CASSLGAPGSYEQYF. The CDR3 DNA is TGTGCCAGCAGCTTAGGGGCCCCCGGGAGTTACGAGCAGTACTTC.

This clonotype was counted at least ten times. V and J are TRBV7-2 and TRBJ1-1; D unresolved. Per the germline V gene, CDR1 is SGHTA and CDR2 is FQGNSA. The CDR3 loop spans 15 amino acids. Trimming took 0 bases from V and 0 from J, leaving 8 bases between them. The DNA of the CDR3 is TGTGCCAGCAGCTTAGCGCCAGGCATGAACACTGAAGCTTTCTTT. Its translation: CASSLAPGMNTEAFF.

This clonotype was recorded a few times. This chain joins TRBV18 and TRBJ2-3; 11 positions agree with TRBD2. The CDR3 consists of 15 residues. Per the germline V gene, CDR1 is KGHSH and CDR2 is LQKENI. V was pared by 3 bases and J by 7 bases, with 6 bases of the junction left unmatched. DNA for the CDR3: TGTGCCAGCTCACCTGGTAGCGGGAGGGCCAATACGCAGTATTTT. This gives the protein CASSPGSGRANTQYF. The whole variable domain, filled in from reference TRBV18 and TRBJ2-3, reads NAGVMQNPRHLVRRRGQEARLRCSPMKGHSHVYWYRQLPEEGLKFMVYLQKENIIDESGMPKERFSAEFPKEGPSILRIQQVVRGDSAAYFCASSPGSGRANTQYFGPGTRLTVL.

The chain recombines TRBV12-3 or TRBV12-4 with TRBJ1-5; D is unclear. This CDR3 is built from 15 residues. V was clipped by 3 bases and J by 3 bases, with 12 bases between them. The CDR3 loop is CASSLASGVNQPQHF. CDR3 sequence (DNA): TGTGCCAGCAGTTTGGCCTCCGGGGTCAATCAGCCCCAGCATTTT.

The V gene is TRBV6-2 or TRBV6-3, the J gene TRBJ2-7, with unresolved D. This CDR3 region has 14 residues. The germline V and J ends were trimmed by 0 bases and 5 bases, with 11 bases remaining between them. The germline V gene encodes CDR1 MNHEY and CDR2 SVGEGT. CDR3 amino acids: CASSYSGPSNEQYF. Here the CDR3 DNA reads TGTGCCAGCAGTTACTCTGGACCCAGCAACGAGCAGTACTTC.

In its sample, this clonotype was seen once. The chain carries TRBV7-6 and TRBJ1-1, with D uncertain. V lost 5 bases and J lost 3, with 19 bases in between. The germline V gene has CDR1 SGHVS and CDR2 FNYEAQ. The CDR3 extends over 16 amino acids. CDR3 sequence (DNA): TGTGCCAGCAGCCCAGGTGCTCCTCCAAGCGACACTGAAGCTTTCTTT. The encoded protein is CASSPGAPPSDTEAFF. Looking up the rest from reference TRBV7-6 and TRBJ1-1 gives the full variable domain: GAGVSQSPRYKVTKRGQDVALRCDPISGHVSLYWYRQALGQGPEFLTYFNYEAQQDKSGLPNDRFSAERPEGSISTLTIQRTEQRDSAMYRCASSPGAPPSDTEAFFGQGTRLTVV.

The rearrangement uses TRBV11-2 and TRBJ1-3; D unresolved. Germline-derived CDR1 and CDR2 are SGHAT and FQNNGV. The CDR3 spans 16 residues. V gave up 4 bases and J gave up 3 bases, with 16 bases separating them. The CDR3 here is CASSSHRTSGGNTIYF. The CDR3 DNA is TGTGCCAGCAGCTCACACCGTACGTCCGGTGGAAACACCATATATTTT. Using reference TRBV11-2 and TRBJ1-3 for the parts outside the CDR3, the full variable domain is EAGVAQSPRYKIIEKRQSVAFWCNPISGHATLYWYQQILGQGPKLLIQFQNNGVVDDSQLPKDRFSAERLKGVDSTLKIQPAKLEDSAVYLCASSSHRTSGGNTIYFGEGSWLTVV.

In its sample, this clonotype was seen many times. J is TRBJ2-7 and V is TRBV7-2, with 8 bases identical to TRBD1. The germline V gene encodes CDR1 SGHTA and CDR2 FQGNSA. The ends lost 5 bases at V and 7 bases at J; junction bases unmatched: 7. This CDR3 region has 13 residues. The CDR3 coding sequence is TGTGCCAGCAGCCTCCAGGGGGCTCGGGAGCAGTACGTC. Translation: CASSLQGAREQYV.

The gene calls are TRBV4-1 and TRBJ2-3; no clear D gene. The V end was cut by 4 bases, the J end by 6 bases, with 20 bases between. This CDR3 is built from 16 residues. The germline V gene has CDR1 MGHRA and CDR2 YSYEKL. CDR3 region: CASSLEPWTPTDTQYF. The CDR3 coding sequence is TGCGCCAGCAGCCTAGAACCTTGGACCCCGACGGATACGCAGTATTTT.

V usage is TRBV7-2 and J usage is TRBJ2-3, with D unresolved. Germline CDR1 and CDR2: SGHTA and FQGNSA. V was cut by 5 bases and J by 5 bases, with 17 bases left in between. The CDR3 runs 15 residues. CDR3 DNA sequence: TGTGCCAGCAGCCCGACCGAGTCTCTGATAGATACGCAGTATTTT. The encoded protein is CASSPTESLIDTQYF. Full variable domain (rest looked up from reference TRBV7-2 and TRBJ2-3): GAGVSQSPSNKVTEKGKDVELRCDPISGHTALYWYRQSLGQGLEFLIYFQGNSAPDKSGLPSDRFSAERTGGSVSTLTIQRTQQEDSAVYLCASSPTESLIDTQYFGPGTRLTVL.

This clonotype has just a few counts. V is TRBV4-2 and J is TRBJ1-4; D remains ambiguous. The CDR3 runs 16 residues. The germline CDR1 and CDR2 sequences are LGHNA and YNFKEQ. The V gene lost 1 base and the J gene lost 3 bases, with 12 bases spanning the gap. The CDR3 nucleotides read TGTGCCAGCAGCCAAGGGCCGGGGTCGGCTAATGAAAAACTGTTTTTT. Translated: CASSQGPGSANEKLFF.

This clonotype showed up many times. CDR3 nucleotide sequence: TGTGCCAGCGTTAATATAGCGGGATTGTCCTACAATGAGCAGTTCTTC. As protein: CASVNIAGLSYNEQFF. The genes are TRBV12-3 or TRBV12-4 and TRBJ2-1, with 8 bases identical to TRBD2. The CDR3 consists of 16 residues. The ends lost 8 bases at V and 1 base at J; junction bases unmatched: 10.

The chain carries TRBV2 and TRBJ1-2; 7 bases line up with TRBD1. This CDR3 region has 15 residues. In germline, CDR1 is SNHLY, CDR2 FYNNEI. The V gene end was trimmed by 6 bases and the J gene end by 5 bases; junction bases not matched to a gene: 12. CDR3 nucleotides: TGTGCCAGCAGCCGTAATCGTCCAGGGGGATATGGCTACACCTTC. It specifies CASSRNRPGGYGYTF.

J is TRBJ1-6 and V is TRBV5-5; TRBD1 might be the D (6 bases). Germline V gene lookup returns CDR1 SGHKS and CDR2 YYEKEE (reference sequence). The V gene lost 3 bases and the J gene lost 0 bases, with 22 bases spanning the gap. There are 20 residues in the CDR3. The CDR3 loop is CASSYTGIHLASSYNSPLHF. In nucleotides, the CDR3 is TGTGCCAGCAGCTACACAGGGATTCATCTGGCTAGCTCCTATAATTCACCCCTCCACTTT.

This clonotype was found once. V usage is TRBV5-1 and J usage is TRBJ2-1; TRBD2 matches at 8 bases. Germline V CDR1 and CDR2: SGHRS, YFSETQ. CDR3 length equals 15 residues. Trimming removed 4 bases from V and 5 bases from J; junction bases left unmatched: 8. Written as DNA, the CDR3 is TGCGCCAGCAGCCCATCCTGGCGGGGGGACAATGAGCAGTTCTTC. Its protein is CASSPSWRGDNEQFF.

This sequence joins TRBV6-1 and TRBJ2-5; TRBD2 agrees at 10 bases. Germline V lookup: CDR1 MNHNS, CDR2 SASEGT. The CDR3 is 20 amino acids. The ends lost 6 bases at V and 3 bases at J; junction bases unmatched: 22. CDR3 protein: CASSMSGRALLRVAKETQYF. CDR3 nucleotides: TGTGCCAGCAGCATGAGCGGGAGGGCCCTTCTCCGAGTTGCTAAAGAGACCCAGTACTTC.

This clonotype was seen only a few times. CDR3 nucleotides: TGTGCCAGCAGCCAACGTCCCCCGGGGCCAGGGGCCAACGTCCTGACTTTC. It encodes CASSQRPPGPGANVLTF. The chain recombines TRBV7-2 with TRBJ2-6; D could derive from TRBD1 or TRBD2 (5 bases each). Per the germline V gene, CDR1 is SGHTA and CDR2 is FQGNSA. CDR3 size: 17 residues. Trimming took off 5 bases at V and 4 bases at J, with 18 bases between the two ends.

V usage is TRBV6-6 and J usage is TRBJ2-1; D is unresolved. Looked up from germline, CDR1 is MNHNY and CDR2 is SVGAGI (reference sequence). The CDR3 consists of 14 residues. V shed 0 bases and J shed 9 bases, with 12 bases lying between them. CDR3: CASSYSSQGLEQFF. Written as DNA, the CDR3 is TGTGCCAGCAGTTACTCCTCCCAAGGGCTTGAGCAGTTCTTC.

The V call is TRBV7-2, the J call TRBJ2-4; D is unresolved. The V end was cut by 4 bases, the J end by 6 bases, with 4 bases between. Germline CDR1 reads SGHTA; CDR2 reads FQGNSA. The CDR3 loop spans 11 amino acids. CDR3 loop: CASSYLNIQYF. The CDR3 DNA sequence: TGTGCCAGCAGCTACCTAAACATTCAGTACTTC.

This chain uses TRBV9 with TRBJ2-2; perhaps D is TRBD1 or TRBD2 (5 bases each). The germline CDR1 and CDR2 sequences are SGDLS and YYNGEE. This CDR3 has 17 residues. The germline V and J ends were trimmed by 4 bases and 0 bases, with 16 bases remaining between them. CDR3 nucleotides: TGTGCCAGCAGCTTACTCCGGGACGCCGCGAACACCGGGGAGCTGTTTTTT. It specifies CASSLLRDAANTGELFF.

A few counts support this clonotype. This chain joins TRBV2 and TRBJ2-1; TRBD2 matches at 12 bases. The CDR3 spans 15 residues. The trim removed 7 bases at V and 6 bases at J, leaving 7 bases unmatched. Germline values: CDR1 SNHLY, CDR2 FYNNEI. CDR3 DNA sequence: TGTGCCAGCACCAAACTAGCGGGAGGCCCCAATGAGCAGTTCTTC. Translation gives CASTKLAGGPNEQFF.